Listed below are T cell receptor beta chains from one sample, sequenced in a study of Graves' ophthalmopathy and Graves' hyperthyroidism. MiXCR was run by TCRdb on the multiplex PCR reads, yielding one entry per CDR3 protein. The sample shows more than 300,000 distinct CDR3 sequences, less than 20% of them seen only once. Input material: peripheral blood. The receptors shown here come from a woman under 30 with stable Graves' hyperthyroidism. The conserved cysteine and the conserved F or W are not part of the CDR3 here. Not every row has a clone size; where given, it reads once, few, many or a size class.

V: TRBV10-2; size: few; CDR3: ASSEPPLWRNQPQH
V: TRBV6-5; size: many; CDR3: ASSYWSASNYGYT
V: TRBV28; size: many; CDR3: ASSSQGDNSPLH
V: TRBV20-1; size: -; CDR3: SARDPRLGEKLF
V: TRBV29-1; size: many; CDR3: SVVSQANYGYT
V: TRBV29-1; size: many; CDR3: SVSPGQGGELF
V: TRBV6-2/TRBV6-3; size: many; CDR3: ASSPGTAFPEAF
V: TRBV12-3/TRBV12-4; size: many; CDR3: ASSLDLGQGFAQPQH
V: TRBV18; size: many; CDR3: ASSPVRSYNSPLH
V: TRBV29-1; size: many; CDR3: SDRGMGGYT
V: TRBV15; size: many; CDR3: ATSRGRNTEAF
V: TRBV11-2; size: many; CDR3: ASSFRNMNTEAF
V: TRBV20-1; size: many; CDR3: SAQPGQGGQETQY
V: TRBV6-2/TRBV6-3; size: many; CDR3: ASSYPQGRVGLF
V: TRBV6-1; size: -; CDR3: ASTLIIQETQY
V: TRBV5-1; size: many; CDR3: ASSFTGGAPGGYT
V: TRBV27; size: few; CDR3: ASRQGAHETQY
V: TRBV12-3/TRBV12-4; size: -; CDR3: ASTLGGSEAF
V: TRBV29-1; size: many; CDR3: SVDGGIVDEQY
V: TRBV11-2; size: many; CDR3: ASSLDRGVGTQY
V: TRBV5-1; size: many; CDR3: ASTASGERETQY
V: TRBV6-4; size: many; CDR3: ASSPGEDNSPLH
V: TRBV10-1; size: many; CDR3: ASSESGRVGTEAF
V: TRBV24-1; size: few; CDR3: ATRSGGLAGVDTQY
V: TRBV28; size: -; CDR3: ASSYTSGGHRTEAF
V: TRBV5-1; size: many; CDR3: ASSKGGENYEQY
V: TRBV12-3/TRBV12-4; size: many; CDR3: ASSLGGRSQPQH
V: TRBV6-2/TRBV6-3; size: many; CDR3: ASSRGLGQNIQY
V: TRBV10-2; size: -; CDR3: ASSEAAGGIYEQY
V: TRBV7-9; size: many; CDR3: ASSFREAQETQY
V: TRBV9; size: many; CDR3: ASSVVPQWENTEAF
V: TRBV12-3/TRBV12-4; size: many; CDR3: ASSRRQGVYEQY
V: TRBV10-2; size: -; CDR3: ASRTGKYSNQPQH
V: TRBV7-9; size: many; CDR3: ASSLAFRHEQY
V: TRBV2; size: many; CDR3: ASSGTGGSGYT
V: TRBV12-3/TRBV12-4; size: many; CDR3: ASSKSSDRYEQY
V: TRBV28; size: -; CDR3: ASRPPRDTHYEQY
V: TRBV12-3/TRBV12-4; size: many; CDR3: ASSTPSGTGVSPLH
V: TRBV29-1; size: many; CDR3: SVESSNTGELF
V: TRBV10-1; size: -; CDR3: ASSADSYGYT
V: TRBV7-2; size: many; CDR3: ASSSYEGQAYGYT
V: TRBV19; size: many; CDR3: ASSPRGGGAEAF
V: TRBV12-5; size: many; CDR3: ASGLVPNRKEYGYT
V: TRBV12-3/TRBV12-4; size: many; CDR3: ASSPIWANTEAF
V: TRBV7-9; size: few; CDR3: ASSSPGQEDYGYT
V: TRBV6-4; size: many; CDR3: ASSLGGNRPPTGGYT
V: TRBV5-1; size: many; CDR3: ASSVGPTHTEAF
V: TRBV18; size: -; CDR3: ASSPVSDNTEAF
V: TRBV19; size: many; CDR3: ASSIGQDAYEQY
V: TRBV29-1; size: many; CDR3: SVEGERWYGYT
V: TRBV6-1; size: many; CDR3: ASSTASWGIGTEAF
V: TRBV7-8; size: many; CDR3: ASSKLAGGSSSYEQY
V: TRBV6-1; size: -; CDR3: ASQTPGVETQY
V: TRBV19; size: many; CDR3: ATDIDEDTEAF
V: TRBV20-1; size: -; CDR3: SARVTGGIYEQY